This T cell receptor beta chain comes out of a study of spatial heterogeneity in lung cancer. About the research overall: Available follow-up PBMC samples, collected a median of about two years post-resection, were sequenced. Detection consistently yielded more beta chains than alpha chains. An average of more than ten raw reads was observed per unique TCR and UMI combination.

This clonotype was recorded many times. Germline loops: CDR1 SGHVS, CDR2 FQNEAQ. The CDR3 has 19 residues. V was pared by 0 bases and J by 0 bases, with 18 bases between. Time point indicated: blood at routine non-recurrence follow-up after resection. Tumor, nontumor lung or frozen PBMC supplied whole RNA that was sequenced unsorted. Every TCR cDNA molecule bore a unique molecular identifier. TCRdb reprocessed the 5' RACE reads with MiXCR, giving one entry per CDR3 protein. Seen here are about 120,000 distinct CDR3 sequences, about 12% observed once, and the top ten hold roughly 15%. Source: PBMCs, taken at follow-up. This clonotype was obtained from a male donor with early-stage non-small cell lung cancer. This chain links TRBV7-8 with TRBJ2-1; a weak D match, TRBD2 (5 bases). CDR3: CASSLAWRAPRGSYNEQFF. In DNA, the CDR3 is TGTGCCAGCAGCTTAGCTTGGCGGGCCCCCAGAGGCTCCTACAATGAGCAGTTCTTC.